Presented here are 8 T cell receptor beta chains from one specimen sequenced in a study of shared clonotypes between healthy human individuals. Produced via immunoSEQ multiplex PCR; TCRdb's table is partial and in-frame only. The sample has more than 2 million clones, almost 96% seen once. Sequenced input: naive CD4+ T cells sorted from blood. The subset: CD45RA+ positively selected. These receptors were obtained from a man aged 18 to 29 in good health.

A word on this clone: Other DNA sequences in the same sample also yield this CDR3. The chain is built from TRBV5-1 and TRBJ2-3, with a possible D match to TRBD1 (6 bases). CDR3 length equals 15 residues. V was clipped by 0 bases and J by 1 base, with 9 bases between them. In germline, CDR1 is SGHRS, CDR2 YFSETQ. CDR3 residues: CASSLGQVGTDTQYF. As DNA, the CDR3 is TGCGCCAGCAGCTTGGGACAGGTGGGCACAGATACGCAGTATTTT.

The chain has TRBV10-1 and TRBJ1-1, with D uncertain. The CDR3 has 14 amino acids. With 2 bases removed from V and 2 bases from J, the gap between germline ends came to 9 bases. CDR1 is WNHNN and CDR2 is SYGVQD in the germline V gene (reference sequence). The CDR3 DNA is TGCGCCAGCAGTGAGAATCTGGGAAACACTGAAGCTTTCTTT. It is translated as CASSENLGNTEAFF.

CDR3 protein: CASSPGDRAWTEAFF. In DNA, the CDR3 is TGTGCCAGCAGTCCCGGGGACAGGGCCTGGACTGAAGCTTTCTTT. V is TRBV6-6 and J is TRBJ1-1; 9 positions agree with TRBD1. With 5 bases clipped from V and 5 bases from J, the junction kept 9 bases outside the gene matches. The germline gives CDR1 MNHNY, CDR2 SVGAGI (reference sequence). CDR3 length: 15 residues.

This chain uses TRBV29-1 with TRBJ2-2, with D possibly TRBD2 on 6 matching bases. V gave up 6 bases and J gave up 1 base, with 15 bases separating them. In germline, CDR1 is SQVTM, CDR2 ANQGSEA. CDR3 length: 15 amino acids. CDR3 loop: CSVRRLALNTGELFF. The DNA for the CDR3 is TGCAGCGTGAGGCGTCTAGCGCTGAACACCGGGGAGCTGTTTTTT.

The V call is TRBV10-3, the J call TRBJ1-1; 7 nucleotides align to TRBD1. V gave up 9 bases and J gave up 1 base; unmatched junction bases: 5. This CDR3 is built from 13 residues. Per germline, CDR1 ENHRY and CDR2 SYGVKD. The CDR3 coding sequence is TGTGCCATGGCCGGGACAGAGAACACTGAAGCTTTCTTT. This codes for CAMAGTENTEAFF.

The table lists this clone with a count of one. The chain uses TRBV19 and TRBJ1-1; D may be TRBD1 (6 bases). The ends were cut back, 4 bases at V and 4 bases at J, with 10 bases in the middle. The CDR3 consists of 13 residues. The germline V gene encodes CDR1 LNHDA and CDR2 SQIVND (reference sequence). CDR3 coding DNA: TGTGCCAGTAGTACGACAGGCCTCACTGAAGCTTTCTTT. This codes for CASSTTGLTEAFF.

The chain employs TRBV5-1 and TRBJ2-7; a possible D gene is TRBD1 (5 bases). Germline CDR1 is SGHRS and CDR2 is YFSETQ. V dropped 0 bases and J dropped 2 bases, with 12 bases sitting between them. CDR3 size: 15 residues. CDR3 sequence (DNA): TGCGCCAGCAGCTTGGATTGGGGCGGTCCCTACGAGCAGTACTTC. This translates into CASSLDWGGPYEQYF.

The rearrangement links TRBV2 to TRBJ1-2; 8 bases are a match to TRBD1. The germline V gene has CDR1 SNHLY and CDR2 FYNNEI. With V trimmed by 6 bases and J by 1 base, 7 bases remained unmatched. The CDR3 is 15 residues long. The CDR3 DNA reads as TGTGCCAGCAGCCAGATTGGACAGGGTAACTATGGCTACACCTTC. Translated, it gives CASSQIGQGNYGYTF.